This T cell receptor (beta chain) came from a study of molecular identifiers for immune sequencing clone quantification. CDR3 size: 15 residues. Germline-derived CDR1 and CDR2 are DFQATT and SNEGSKA (reference sequence). V was pared by 3 bases and J by 0 bases, with 15 bases between. A single record per CDR3 protein comes from TCRdb applying MiXCR to the PCR reads. In the table there are about half a million distinct CDR3 sequences, about a fifth of which are singletons. The chain uses TRBV20-1 and TRBJ2-7; D perhaps matches TRBD2 (6 bases). Source material: naive CD8+ T cells from blood, with Jurkat cell RNA spiked in. This sample's subset: FACS-sorted CD8+CD4-CCR7+CD45RA+ naive T cells. This sequence was found in a human donor in good health. Some libraries in this study had Jurkat cell RNA spiked in. The chain's CDR3 is CSASAGGVSSYEQYF. The CDR3 nucleotides are TGCAGTGCTAGCGCGGGCGGGGTGAGCTCCTACGAGCAGTACTTC.